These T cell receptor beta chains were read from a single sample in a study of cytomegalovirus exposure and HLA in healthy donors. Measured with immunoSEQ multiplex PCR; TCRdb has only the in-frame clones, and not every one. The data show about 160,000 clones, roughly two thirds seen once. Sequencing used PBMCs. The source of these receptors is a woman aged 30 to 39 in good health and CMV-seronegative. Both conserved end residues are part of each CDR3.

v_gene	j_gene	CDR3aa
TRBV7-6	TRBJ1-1	CASSLNTGGGETEAFF
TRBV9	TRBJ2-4	CASSVGEAKNIQYF
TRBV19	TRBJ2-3	CASITASGPPHGTQYF
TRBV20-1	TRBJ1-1	CSAEQGPEAFF
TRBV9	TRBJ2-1	CASTLGGRGNEQFF
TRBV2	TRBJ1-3	CASRQGGNTIYF
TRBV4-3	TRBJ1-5	CASSQDAGGMSNQPQHF
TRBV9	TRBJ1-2	CASSVAGVGLGSYGYTF
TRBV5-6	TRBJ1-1	CASSPGLTIEAFF
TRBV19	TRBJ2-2	CASSTGLAGPTGELFF
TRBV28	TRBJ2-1	CASSTGTGVWNEQFF
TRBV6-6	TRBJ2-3	CASSQRGGQEHF
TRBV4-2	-	CASSHGLAGGFVSYEQYF
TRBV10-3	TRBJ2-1	CAISEKPRGTNEQFF
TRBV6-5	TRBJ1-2	CASSYSRDNIGYTF
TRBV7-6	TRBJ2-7	CASSLNPGDHEQYF
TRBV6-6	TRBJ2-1	CASSGLAGGINEQFF
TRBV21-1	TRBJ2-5	CASSKGQGVQETQYF
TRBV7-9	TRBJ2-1	CSSSFNPGNLRDEQFF
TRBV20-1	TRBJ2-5	CSATRETQYF
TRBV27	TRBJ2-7	CASSWDSNYEQYF
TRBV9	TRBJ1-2	CASSVETGDFYGYTF
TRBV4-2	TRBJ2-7	CASSQDSAAPSYEQYF
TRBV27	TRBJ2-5	CASSFSGVPQETQYF
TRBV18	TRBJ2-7	CASSGATELLHEQYF
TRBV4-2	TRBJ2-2	CASSHDVAGGLTGELFF
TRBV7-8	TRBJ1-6	CASSTGQADSPLHF
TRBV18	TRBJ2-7	CASSPSGHPLEQYF
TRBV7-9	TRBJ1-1	CASSSRQGATEAFF
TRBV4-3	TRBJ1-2	CASSQEKEYGYTF
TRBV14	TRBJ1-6	CASSQHRQGISPLHF
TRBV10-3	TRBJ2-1	CAIRGTGRGGEQFF
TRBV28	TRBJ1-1	CATRGGTEAFF
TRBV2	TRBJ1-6	CASSDDGPGGSPLHF
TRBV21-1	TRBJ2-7	CASSKVWTGGAYEQYF
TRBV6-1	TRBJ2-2	CATFSGTGELFF
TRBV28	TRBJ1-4	CASSSGILDEKLFF
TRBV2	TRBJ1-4	CASSEALTGLVRSEKLFF
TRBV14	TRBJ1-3	CASSQASGNTIYF
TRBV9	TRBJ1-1	CASSPGLGAWTEAFF
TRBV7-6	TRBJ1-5	CASSSGTGEGQPQHF
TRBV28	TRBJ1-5	CASYGGFNQPQHF
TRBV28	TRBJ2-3	CASSDPGDTDTQYF
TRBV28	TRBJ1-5	CASSLVRRAGNQPQHF
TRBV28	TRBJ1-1	CASSFGQGAGLTEAFF
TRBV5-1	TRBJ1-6	CASSPDGTGDVSPLHF
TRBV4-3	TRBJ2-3	CASSQEPWRGTDTQYF
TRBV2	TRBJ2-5	CASGQGFETQYF
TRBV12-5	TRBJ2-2	CAGRVNTGELFF
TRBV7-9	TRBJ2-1	CASSSRTSGYYNEQFF
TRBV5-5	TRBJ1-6	CASTLSPLGNSPLHF